This paragraph reports one TCR beta chain. This record comes from a study of blood T cell repertoires in COVID-19. Overall study: In each case, the material was cDNA or gDNA derived from T cells, B-cell-depleted T cells, or PBMCs.

Germline values: CDR1 SNHLY, CDR2 FYNNEI. The CDR3 is 13 residues long. The V and J ends lost 5 bases and 11 bases, in that order; junction bases with no gene match: 10. TCRdb's table, derived via immunoSEQ multiplex PCR, lists solely in-frame clones and lacks some. Among some 70,000 clones listed, roughly nine tenths were seen once. The specimen was peripheral blood. This TCR was sampled from a man aged 45-65 years with active COVID-19. V usage is TRBV2 and J usage is TRBJ1-1, with 8 bases aligning to TRBD1. In DNA, the CDR3 is TGTGCCAGCAGTCACGGACAGGGAGGCTGGGCTTTCTTT. Translating gives CASSHGQGGWAFF.